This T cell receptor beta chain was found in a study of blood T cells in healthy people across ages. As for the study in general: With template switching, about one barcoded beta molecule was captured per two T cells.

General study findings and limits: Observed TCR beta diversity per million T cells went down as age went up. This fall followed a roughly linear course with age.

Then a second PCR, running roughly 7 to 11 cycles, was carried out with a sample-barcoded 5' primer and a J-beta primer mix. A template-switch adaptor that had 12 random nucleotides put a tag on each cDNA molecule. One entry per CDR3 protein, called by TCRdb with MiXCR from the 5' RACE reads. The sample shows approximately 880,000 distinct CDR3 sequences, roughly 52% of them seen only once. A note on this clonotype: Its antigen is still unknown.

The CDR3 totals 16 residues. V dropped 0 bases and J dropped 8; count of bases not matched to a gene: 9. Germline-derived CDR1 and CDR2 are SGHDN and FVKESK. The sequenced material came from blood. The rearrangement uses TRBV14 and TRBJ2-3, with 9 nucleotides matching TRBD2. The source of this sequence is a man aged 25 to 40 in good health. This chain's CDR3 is CASSQEIAGAPSTQYF. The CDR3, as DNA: TGTGCCAGCAGCCAAGAAATAGCGGGGGCCCCCAGTACGCAGTATTTT.